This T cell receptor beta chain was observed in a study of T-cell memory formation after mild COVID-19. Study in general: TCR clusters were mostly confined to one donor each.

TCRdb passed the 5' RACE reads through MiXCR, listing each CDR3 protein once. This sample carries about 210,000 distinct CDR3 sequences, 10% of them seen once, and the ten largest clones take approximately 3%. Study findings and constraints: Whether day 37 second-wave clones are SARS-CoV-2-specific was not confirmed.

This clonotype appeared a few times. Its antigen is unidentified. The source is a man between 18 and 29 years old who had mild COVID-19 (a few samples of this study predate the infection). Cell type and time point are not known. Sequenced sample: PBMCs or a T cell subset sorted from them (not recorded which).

The CDR3 coding sequence is TGTGCCTGGAGTGGGGGTGAAGCTTTCTTT. Encoded protein: CAWSGGEAFF. The chain joins TRBV30 to TRBJ1-1; D remains ambiguous. The germline CDR1 and CDR2 sequences are GTSNPN and SVGIG (reference sequence). There are 10 residues in the CDR3. V was clipped by 1 base and J by 7 bases, with 4 bases between them.